This T cell receptor (beta chain) was sequenced during a study of T cells in Graves' hyperthyroidism and ophthalmopathy. Background on the study: The authors collected peripheral blood at initial diagnosis, before any treatment. Notes on the study in general: Ophthalmopathy got predicted by the model a median about 6.5 months before its onset.

Amplification yielded TCR beta CDR3 regions, with RNA transcripts as the source. TCR CDR3 underwent first-round RT-PCR with the HTBI primer set. One entry per CDR3 protein results from TCRdb running MiXCR on the multiplex PCR reads. The sample includes roughly 500,000 distinct CDR3 sequences, approximately 23% of them seen just once. Turning to this clonotype: Its antigen remains unidentified.

PBMCs stemmed from more than 7.5 ml fresh peripheral blood. The source of this sequence is a woman in her sixties or seventies with Graves' ophthalmopathy. The source material was blood.

CDR3 in DNA: TGCAGCTCCTTGACAGGGGCAGGGAATGAGCAGTTCTTC. Protein: CSSLTGAGNEQFF. The V gene is TRBV29-1, the J gene TRBJ2-1; 8 bases are shared with TRBD1. There are 13 residues in the CDR3. The V gene's germline CDR1 is SQVTM and CDR2 ANQGSEA. J gave up 7 bases and V 8 bases, and 10 bases lay outside the gene matches.